A single sample gave rise to the 28 T cell receptor beta chains below, sequenced in a study of cytomegalovirus exposure and HLA in healthy donors. The PCR used 60 Vbeta and 13 Jbeta primers. The method was immunoSEQ multiplex PCR; TCRdb's version includes in-frame clones alone and lacks a portion of them. Of about 140,000 clones in the sample, 75% to 80% were seen once. The sequencing sample was made of PBMCs. The receptors originated from a man between 18 and 35 years old in good health and CMV-seronegative.

This rearrangement joins TRBV18 to TRBJ1-2, with TRBD1 matching 8 bases. Trimming took 2 bases from V and 6 from J; bases not matched to a gene: 8. Germline lookup yields CDR1 KGHSH and CDR2 LQKENI. The CDR3 is 15 residues long. CDR3: CASSPTRGRIDGYTF. Here the CDR3 DNA reads TGTGCCAGCTCACCAACCAGGGGGCGAATCGATGGCTACACCTTC. Combining the CDR3 with reference TRBV18 and TRBJ1-2 gives the whole variable domain NAGVMQNPRHLVRRRGQEARLRCSPMKGHSHVYWYRQLPEEGLKFMVYLQKENIIDESGMPKERFSAEFPKEGPSILRIQQVVRGDSAAYFCASSPTRGRIDGYTFGSGTRLTVV.

The chain recombines TRBV7-9 with TRBJ2-5, with a tentative D call TRBD2 (7 bases). The CDR3 has 16 residues. Trimming shortened V by 5 bases and J by 1 base, and 17 bases separated the two germline ends. From germline, CDR1 is SEHNR and CDR2 FQNEAQ (reference sequence). The CDR3 DNA follows: TGTGCCAGCAGCCTGGGGGGGGCGGTACTCCAAGAGACCCAGTACTTC. Encoded protein: CASSLGGAVLQETQYF.

The J gene is TRBJ2-2, the V gene TRBV30; 9 bases are shared with TRBD1. The CDR3 sequence is 15 residues long. V gave up 4 bases and J gave up 5 bases; unmatched junction bases: 8. Germline V gives CDR1 GTSNPN, CDR2 SVGIG (reference sequence). The CDR3 here is CAWKQGARGTGELFF. CDR3 nucleotide sequence: TGTGCCTGGAAACAGGGGGCAAGAGGTACCGGGGAGCTGTTTTTT.

The rearrangement joins TRBV7-7 to TRBJ2-2, with TRBD2 matching 7 bases. The V segment lost 3 bases and the J segment 4 bases; nucleotides outside the gene matches: 2. The germline CDR1 and CDR2 sequences are SSHAT and FNYEAQ (reference sequence). The CDR3 loop spans 14 amino acids. For the CDR3, the DNA is TGTGCCAGCAGCTTGTCGGGGGGCACCGGGGAGCTGTTTTTT. Residues: CASSLSGGTGELFF.

The chain has TRBV25-1 and TRBJ1-1, with no clear D. This CDR3 has 12 residues. With 1 base removed from V and 8 bases from J, the gap between germline ends came to 8 bases. CDR1 is MGHDK and CDR2 is SYGVNS in the germline V gene. The CDR3 DNA sequence: TGTGCCAGCAGTGAATGGGCAGCAGAAGCTTTCTTT. Its protein product is CASSEWAAEAFF.

The J gene is TRBJ2-5, the V gene TRBV7-2, with 10 bases identical to TRBD1. The V and J ends lost 5 bases and 1 base, in that order; junction bases with no gene match: 7. There are 16 residues in the CDR3. Germline V gene lookup returns CDR1 SGHTA and CDR2 FQGNSA. CDR3 sequence: CASSPGDRGSQETQYF. The CDR3 DNA reads TGTGCCAGCAGCCCGGGGGACAGGGGAAGCCAAGAGACCCAGTACTTC.

The chain couples TRBV6-5 to TRBJ2-4; 7 bases are shared with TRBD1. V lost 6 bases and J lost 4; bases outside the gene matches: 9. The CDR3 contains 15 residues. Germline values: CDR1 MNHEY, CDR2 SVGAGI. This CDR3 reads CASRPPGQTKNIQYF. DNA for the CDR3: TGTGCCAGCAGACCTCCGGGACAGACGAAAAACATTCAGTACTTC.

The chain combines TRBV28 with TRBJ2-7, with D uncertain. Trimming pared 8 bases from V and 0 bases from J, leaving 11 bases between. Germline CDR1 and CDR2: MDHEN and SYDVKM. The CDR3 extends over 13 amino acids. The DNA for the CDR3 is TGTGCCAGCGAGTCCGAGCCCTCCTACGAGCAGTACTTC. Translating gives CASESEPSYEQYF.

This chain uses TRBV7-3 with TRBJ1-1, with 10 bases fitting TRBD1. This CDR3 has 17 amino acids. J was trimmed by 5 bases and V by 4 bases; bases with no gene match: 13. Germline V gene lookup returns CDR1 SGHTA and CDR2 FQGTGA. The CDR3 loop reads CASSSSGQGSVGTEAFF. The CDR3 DNA reads as TGTGCCAGCAGCTCGTCGGGACAGGGGTCGGTGGGAACTGAAGCTTTCTTT. The entire variable domain, with the rest obtained from reference TRBV7-3 and TRBJ1-1, is as follows: GAGVSQTPSNKVTEKGKYVELRCDPISGHTALYWYRQSLGQGPEFLIYFQGTGAADDSGLPNDRFFAVRPEGSVSTLKIQRTERGDSAVYLCASSSSGQGSVGTEAFFGQGTRLTVV.

As DNA, the CDR3 is TGTGCCAGCAGCCTAACAGGGGGAAACACTGAAGCTTTCTTT. Translating gives CASSLTGGNTEAFF. The chain combines TRBV7-8 with TRBJ1-1; 8 bases map to TRBD1. Germline V gene sequence: CDR1 SGHVS, CDR2 FQNEAQ. The CDR3 covers 14 residues. Losses at the gene ends were 5 bases for V and 2 bases for J; bases not matched to a gene: 4. Together with reference TRBV7-8 and TRBJ1-1, the CDR3 gives the full variable domain: GAGVSQSPRYKVAKRGQDVALRCDPISGHVSLFWYQQALGQGPEFLTYFQNEAQLDKSGLPSDRFFAERPEGSVSTLKIQRTQQEDSAVYLCASSLTGGNTEAFFGQGTRLTVV.

This chain links TRBV6-5 with TRBJ2-7, with 9 bases that match TRBD1. CDR1 MNHEY and CDR2 SVGAGI come from the germline V gene. After removal of 6 bases from V and 3 bases from J, the junction contained 9 bases not matched to a gene. The CDR3 covers 15 residues. The CDR3 protein is CASREDRGGLYEQYF. CDR3 nucleotides: TGTGCCAGCAGGGAGGACAGGGGTGGCCTCTACGAGCAGTACTTC.

The chain employs TRBV11-3 and TRBJ2-3; 7 bases match TRBD2. This CDR3 is built from 15 residues. The J segment lost 3 bases and the V segment lost 4 bases, leaving 7 bases of the junction unmatched. CDR1 and CDR2 from the germline V gene are SGHNT and YENEEA. CDR3: CASSSGLPMTDTQYF. DNA of the CDR3: TGTGCCAGCAGCTCGGGACTACCGATGACAGATACGCAGTATTTT.

The chain is built from TRBV5-1 and TRBJ2-3; 8 bases fit TRBD2. J gave up 0 bases and V 4 bases, and 7 bases lay outside the gene matches. The CDR3 spans 16 residues. Germline-derived CDR1 and CDR2 are SGHRS and YFSETQ. CDR3 in DNA: TGCGCCAGCAGCGAAGGACTAGCAGGTAGCACAGATACGCAGTATTTT. Translating gives CASSEGLAGSTDTQYF.

The V and J genes are TRBV19 and TRBJ1-2, with 9 bases fitting TRBD1. CDR1 is LNHDA and CDR2 is SQIVND in the germline V gene (reference sequence). The junction had 17 bases not matched to a gene; V was cut back by 5 bases and J by 7 bases. CDR3 length: 17 residues. The CDR3 bases are TGTGCCAGTAGTCCCTACGGGACAGGGCTTAGATCTGGTGGCTACACCTTC. Amino acid sequence: CASSPYGTGLRSGGYTF.

The chain recombines TRBV19 with TRBJ2-1, with 14 nucleotides matching TRBD2. The length of the CDR3 is 18 residues. Germline V CDR1 and CDR2: LNHDA, SQIVND (reference sequence). V lost 6 bases, J lost 0 bases, and 7 bases stayed unmatched. The CDR3 DNA reads as TGTGCCAGTAGCTCAGGGACTAGCGGGAGAGTCTCCTACAATGAGCAGTTCTTC. Its translation: CASSSGTSGRVSYNEQFF.

The rearrangement joins TRBV5-1 to TRBJ2-5; D is uncertain. The J call may be wrong; the DNA end is better matched by TRBJ2-7. The CDR3 is 16 amino acids. Per germline, CDR1 SGHRS and CDR2 YFSETQ. CDR3 residues: CASSLAGPSISYEQYF. The CDR3, as DNA: TGCGCCAGCAGCTTGGCAGGTCCGAGTATCTCCTACGAGCAGTACTTC.

This sequence joins TRBV11-2 and TRBJ1-1; D gene ambiguous. The CDR3 spans 16 residues. Looked up from germline, CDR1 is SGHAT and CDR2 is FQNNGV. The V gene lost 6 bases and the J gene lost 1 base, with 18 bases spanning the gap. For the CDR3, the DNA is TGTGCCAGCAGTTCCGACACAAACACCGGGAACACTGAAGCTTTCTTT. This sequence encodes CASSSDTNTGNTEAFF.

This clone was counted between two and nine times. The V gene is TRBV5-1, the J gene TRBJ1-6; no clear D gene. The V gene lost 0 bases and the J gene lost 9 bases, with 7 bases spanning the gap. From germline, CDR1 is SGHRS and CDR2 YFSETQ. The CDR3 sequence is 13 residues long. The DNA of the CDR3 is TGCGCCAGCAGCTTGGATGAGTCTTCACCCCTCCACTTT. The encoded protein is CASSLDESSPLHF.

CDR3 bases: TGCGCCAGCAGCCCGACCCAAGGGGAAGAGACCCAGTACTTC. Residues: CASSPTQGEETQYF. This chain uses TRBV5-1 with TRBJ2-5; tentatively, D is TRBD1 (5 bases). Trimming cost V 4 bases and J 3 bases, with 13 bases left between them. CDR1 and CDR2 from the germline V gene are SGHRS and YFSETQ. This CDR3 has 14 residues.

A few counts support this clone. This rearrangement joins TRBV7-9 to TRBJ2-7, with TRBD1 matching over 7 bases. Per the germline V gene, CDR1 is SEHNR and CDR2 is FQNEAQ (reference sequence). The V and J ends lost 4 bases and 4 bases, in that order; junction bases with no gene match: 7. The CDR3 is 14 residues long. The CDR3 reads CASSWPGQAYEQYF. The CDR3 nucleotides read TGTGCCAGCAGCTGGCCTGGACAGGCGTACGAGCAGTACTTC.

This clone occurred a few times. V is TRBV9 and J is TRBJ2-5; 8 positions agree with TRBD2. Germline CDR1 SGDLS, CDR2 YYNGEE. After removal of 0 bases from V and 4 bases from J, the junction contained 8 bases not matched to a gene. The CDR3 length is 16 residues. CDR3 sequence: CASSVEGGRSGETQYF. The CDR3 coding sequence is TGTGCCAGCAGCGTAGAGGGCGGGAGGTCGGGAGAGACCCAGTACTTC.

The DNA of the CDR3 is TGTGCCAGCAGCCAAGATGACGGCGGGGCCCCCTACGAGCAGTACTTC. Translated, it gives CASSQDDGGAPYEQYF. The chain combines TRBV14 with TRBJ2-7; D may be TRBD2 (6 bases). This CDR3 is 16 amino acids long. Germline V gives CDR1 SGHDN, CDR2 FVKESK. Between the trimmed V and J ends, which lost 0 bases and 2 bases, there was a span of 14 bases.

The V and J genes are TRBV5-4 and TRBJ1-2; tentatively, D is TRBD1 (5 bases). Germline V CDR1 and CDR2: SGHNT, YYREEE (reference sequence). This CDR3 region has 13 residues. Trimming took off 4 bases at V and 1 base at J, with 8 bases between the two ends. CDR3 coding DNA: TGTGCCAGCAGCCGGCAGGGTAACTATGGCTACACCTTC. It codes for CASSRQGNYGYTF.

This clone was recorded a few times. The rearrangement joins TRBV30 to TRBJ2-5; 9 bases line up with TRBD1. J was trimmed by 3 bases and V by 3 bases; bases with no gene match: 11. CDR3 length: 16 residues. Per the germline V gene, CDR1 is GTSNPN and CDR2 is SVGIG (reference sequence). CDR3 nucleotides: TGTGCCTGGAGGGCCTGGGGGACAGGGAGTGAAGAGACCCAGTACTTC. It specifies CAWRAWGTGSEETQYF.

This clone was recorded a few times. This rearrangement joins TRBV29-1 to TRBJ2-2, with 9 bases that match TRBD2. Germline CDR1 SQVTM, CDR2 ANQGSEA. The CDR3 spans 14 residues. The ends lost 7 bases at V and 4 bases at J; junction bases unmatched: 7. CDR3 nucleotide sequence: TGCAGCGGACAGACTAGCGGTGGCACCGGGGAGCTGTTTTTT. It codes for CSGQTSGGTGELFF.

V gene TRBV5-6 combines with J gene TRBJ2-2, with D possibly matching TRBD2 (6 bases). The CDR3 is made up of 15 amino acids. The V gene's germline CDR1 is SGHDT and CDR2 YYEEEE. V dropped 0 bases and J dropped 6 bases, with 12 bases sitting between them. CDR3 bases: TGTGCCAGCAGCTTGGTCGGCGGGACGCCCGGGGAGCTGTTTTTT. Protein sequence: CASSLVGGTPGELFF.

This clone has only a few counts. The chain recombines TRBV5-5 with TRBJ2-1; D is uncertain. Trimming took 3 bases from V and 2 from J, leaving 3 bases between them. The CDR3 is 12 amino acids. Germline-derived CDR1 and CDR2 are SGHKS and YYEKEE (reference sequence). The CDR3 spells CASSYTYNEQFF. The CDR3 region has the DNA TGTGCCAGCAGCTACACCTACAATGAGCAGTTCTTC.

V is TRBV5-1 and J is TRBJ2-7, with 7 bases aligning to TRBD1. Germline V gene data show CDR1 as SGHRS and CDR2 as YFSETQ. The V segment lost 4 bases and the J segment 2 bases; nucleotides outside the gene matches: 9. The CDR3 consists of 15 residues. CDR3 coding DNA: TGCGCCAGCAGCGAACAACCGGGACAGACCTACGAGCAGTACTTC. It codes for CASSEQPGQTYEQYF.